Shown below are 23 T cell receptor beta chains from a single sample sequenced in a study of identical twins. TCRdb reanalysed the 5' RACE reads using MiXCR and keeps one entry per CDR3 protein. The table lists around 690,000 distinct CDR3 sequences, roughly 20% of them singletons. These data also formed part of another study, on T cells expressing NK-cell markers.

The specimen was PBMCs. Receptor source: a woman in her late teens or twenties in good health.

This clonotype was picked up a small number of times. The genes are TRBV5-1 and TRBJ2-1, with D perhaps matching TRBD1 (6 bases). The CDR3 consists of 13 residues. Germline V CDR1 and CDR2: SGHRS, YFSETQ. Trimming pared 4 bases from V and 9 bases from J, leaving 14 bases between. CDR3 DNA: TGCGCCAGCAGCGAGTTGTTGGGGGCTGAGCAGTTCTTC. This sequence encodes CASSELLGAEQFF.

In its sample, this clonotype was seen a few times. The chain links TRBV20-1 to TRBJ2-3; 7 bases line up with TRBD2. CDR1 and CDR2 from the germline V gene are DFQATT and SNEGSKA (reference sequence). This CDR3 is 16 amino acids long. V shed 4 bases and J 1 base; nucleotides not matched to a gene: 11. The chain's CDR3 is CSAIGGRHWGTDTQYF. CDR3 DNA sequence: TGCAGTGCTATTGGCGGGAGACACTGGGGCACAGATACGCAGTATTTT.

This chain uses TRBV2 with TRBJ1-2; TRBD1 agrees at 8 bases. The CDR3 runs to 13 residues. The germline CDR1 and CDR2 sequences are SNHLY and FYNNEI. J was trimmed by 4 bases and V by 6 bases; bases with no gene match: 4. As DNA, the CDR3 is TGTGCCAGCAGCGAGGGACAGGTCTATGGCTACACCTTC. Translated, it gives CASSEGQVYGYTF.

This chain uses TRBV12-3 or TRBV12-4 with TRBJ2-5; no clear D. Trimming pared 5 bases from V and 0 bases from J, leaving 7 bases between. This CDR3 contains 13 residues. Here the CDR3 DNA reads TGTGCCAGCAGTGTCCGGAACCAAGAGACCCAGTACTTC. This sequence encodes CASSVRNQETQYF.

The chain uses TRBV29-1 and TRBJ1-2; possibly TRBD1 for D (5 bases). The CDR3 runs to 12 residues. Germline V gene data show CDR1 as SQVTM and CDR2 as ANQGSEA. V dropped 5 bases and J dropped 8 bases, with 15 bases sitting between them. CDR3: CSVPTVGEGYTF. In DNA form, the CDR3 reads TGCAGCGTTCCAACGGTGGGGGAAGGCTACACCTTC. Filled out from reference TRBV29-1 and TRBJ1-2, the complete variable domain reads SAVISQKPSRDICQRGTSLTIQCQVDSQVTMMFWYRQQPGQSLTLIATANQGSEATYESGFVIDKFPISRPNLTFSTLTVSNMSPEDSSIYLCSVPTVGEGYTFGSGTRLTVV.

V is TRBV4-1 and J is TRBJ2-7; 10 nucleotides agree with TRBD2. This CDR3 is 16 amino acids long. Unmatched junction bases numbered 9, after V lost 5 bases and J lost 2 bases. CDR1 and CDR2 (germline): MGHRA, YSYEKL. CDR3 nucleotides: TGCGCCAGCAGCATTGCTAGCGGGGGCCAAACCTACGAGCAGTACTTC. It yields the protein CASSIASGGQTYEQYF.

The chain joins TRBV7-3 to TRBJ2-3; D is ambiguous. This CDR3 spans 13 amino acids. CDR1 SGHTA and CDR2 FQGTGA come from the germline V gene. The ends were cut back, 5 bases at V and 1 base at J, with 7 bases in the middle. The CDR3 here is CASSLVCTDTQYF. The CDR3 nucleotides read TGTGCCAGCAGCCTAGTCTGCACAGATACGCAGTATTTT.

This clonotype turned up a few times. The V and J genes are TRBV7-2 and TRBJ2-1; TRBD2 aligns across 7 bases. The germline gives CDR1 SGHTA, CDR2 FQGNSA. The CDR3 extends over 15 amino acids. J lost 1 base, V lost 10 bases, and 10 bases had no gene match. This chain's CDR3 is CATYRGGSSYNEQFF. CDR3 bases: TGTGCCACCTATAGAGGCGGGAGTTCCTACAATGAGCAGTTCTTC.

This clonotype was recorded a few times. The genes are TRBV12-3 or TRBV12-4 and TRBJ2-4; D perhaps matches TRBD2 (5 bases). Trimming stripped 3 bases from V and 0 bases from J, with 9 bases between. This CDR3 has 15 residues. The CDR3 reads CASSFGREAKNIQYF. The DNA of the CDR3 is TGTGCCAGCAGTTTTGGTCGGGAAGCCAAAAACATTCAGTACTTC.

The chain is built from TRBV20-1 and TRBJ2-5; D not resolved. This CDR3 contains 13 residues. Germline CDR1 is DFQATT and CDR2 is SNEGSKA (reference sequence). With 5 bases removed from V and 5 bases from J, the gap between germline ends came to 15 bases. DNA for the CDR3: TGCAGTGCTCCTCACCCGGGCGGCGAGACCCAGTACTTC. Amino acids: CSAPHPGGETQYF.

The CDR3 sequence is CSAGTASGANVLTF. Written as DNA, the CDR3 is TGCAGTGCCGGGACAGCCTCTGGGGCCAACGTCCTGACTTTC. This sequence joins TRBV20-1 and TRBJ2-6, with 7 positions matching TRBD1. The trim removed 6 bases at V and 0 bases at J, leaving 2 bases unmatched. The CDR3 totals 14 residues. The V gene's germline CDR1 is DFQATT and CDR2 SNEGSKA (reference sequence).

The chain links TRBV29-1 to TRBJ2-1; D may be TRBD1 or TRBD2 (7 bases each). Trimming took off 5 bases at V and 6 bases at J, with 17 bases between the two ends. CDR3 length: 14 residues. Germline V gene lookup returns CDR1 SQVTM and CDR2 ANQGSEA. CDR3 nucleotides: TGCAGCGTTCTGAGTCAGGGGGGGGTCAATGAGCAGTTCTTC. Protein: CSVLSQGGVNEQFF.

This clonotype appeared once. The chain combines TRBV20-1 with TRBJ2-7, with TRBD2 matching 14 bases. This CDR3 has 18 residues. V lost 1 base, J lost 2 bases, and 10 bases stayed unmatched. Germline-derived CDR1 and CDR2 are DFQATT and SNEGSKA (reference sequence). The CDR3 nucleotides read TGCAGTGCTAGAGGGGGGGGGACTAGCGGGAGAAGGGCCTACGAGCAGTACTTC. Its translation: CSARGGGTSGRRAYEQYF.

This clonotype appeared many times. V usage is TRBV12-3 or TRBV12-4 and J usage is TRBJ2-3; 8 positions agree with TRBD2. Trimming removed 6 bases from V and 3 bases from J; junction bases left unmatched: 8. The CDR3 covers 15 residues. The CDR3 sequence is CASRARSGGTDTQYF. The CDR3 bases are TGTGCCAGCAGGGCTAGAAGCGGGGGTACAGATACGCAGTATTTT.

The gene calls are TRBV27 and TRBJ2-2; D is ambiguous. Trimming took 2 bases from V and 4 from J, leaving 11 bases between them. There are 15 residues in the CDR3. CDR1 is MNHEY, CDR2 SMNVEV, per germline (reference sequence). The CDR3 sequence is CASSLLRHGTGELFF. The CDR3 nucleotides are TGTGCCAGCAGTTTACTCCGGCATGGCACCGGGGAGCTGTTTTTT.

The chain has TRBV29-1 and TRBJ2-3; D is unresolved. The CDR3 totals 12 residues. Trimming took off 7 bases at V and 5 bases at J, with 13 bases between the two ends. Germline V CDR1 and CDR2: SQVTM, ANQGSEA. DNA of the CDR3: TGCAGCGCCCCCTTGGGGTTAGATACGCAGTATTTT. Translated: CSAPLGLDTQYF.

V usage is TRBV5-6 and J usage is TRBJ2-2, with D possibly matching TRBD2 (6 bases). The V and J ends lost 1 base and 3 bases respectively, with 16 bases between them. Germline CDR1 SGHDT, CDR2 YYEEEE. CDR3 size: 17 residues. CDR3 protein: CASSLIALRDDTGELFF. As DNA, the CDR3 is TGTGCCAGCAGCTTGATCGCATTGCGGGATGACACCGGGGAGCTGTTTTTT.

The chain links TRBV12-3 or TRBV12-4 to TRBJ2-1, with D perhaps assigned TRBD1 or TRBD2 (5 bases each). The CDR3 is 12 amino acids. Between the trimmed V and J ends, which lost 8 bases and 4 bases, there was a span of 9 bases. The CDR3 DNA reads TGTGCCAGCGGGACCCCATACAATGAGCAGTTCTTC. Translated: CASGTPYNEQFF.

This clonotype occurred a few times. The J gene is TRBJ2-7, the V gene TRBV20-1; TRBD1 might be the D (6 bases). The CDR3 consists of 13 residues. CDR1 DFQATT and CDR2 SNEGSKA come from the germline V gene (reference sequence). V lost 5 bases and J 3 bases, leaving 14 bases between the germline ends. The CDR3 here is CSADTGKGYEQYF. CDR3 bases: TGCAGTGCTGATACAGGGAAGGGCTACGAGCAGTACTTC.

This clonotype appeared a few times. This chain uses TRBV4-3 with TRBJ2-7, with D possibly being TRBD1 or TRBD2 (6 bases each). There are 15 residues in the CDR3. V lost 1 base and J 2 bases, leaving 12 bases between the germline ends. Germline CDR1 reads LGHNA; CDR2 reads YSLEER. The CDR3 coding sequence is TGCGCCAGCAGCCAAGGAAAAGGGGGGACCTACGAGCAGTACTTC. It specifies CASSQGKGGTYEQYF.

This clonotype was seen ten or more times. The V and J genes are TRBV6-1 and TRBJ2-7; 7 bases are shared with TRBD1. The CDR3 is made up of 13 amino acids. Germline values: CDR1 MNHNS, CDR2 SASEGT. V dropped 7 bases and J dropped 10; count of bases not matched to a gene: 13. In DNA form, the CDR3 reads TGTGCCAGCAAGGGGGACAGTCGAGGGCATCAGTACTTC. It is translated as CASKGDSRGHQYF.

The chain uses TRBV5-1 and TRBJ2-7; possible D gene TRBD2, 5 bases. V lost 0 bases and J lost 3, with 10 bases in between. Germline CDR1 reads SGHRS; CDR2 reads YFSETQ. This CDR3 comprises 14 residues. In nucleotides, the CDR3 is TGCGCCAGCAGCTTGGAGCCAGGACTCTACGAGCAGTACTTC. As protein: CASSLEPGLYEQYF.

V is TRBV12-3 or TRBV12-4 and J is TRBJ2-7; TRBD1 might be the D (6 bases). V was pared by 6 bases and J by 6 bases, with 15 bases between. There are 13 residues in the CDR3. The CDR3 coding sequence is TGTGCCAGCAGACAGGGATCGAGCCTCGAGCAGTACTTC. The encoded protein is CASRQGSSLEQYF.